Following are 9 T cell receptor beta chains from one sample sequenced in a study of human T cells and chemical hapten exposure (dated by TCRdb to the early 2020s). The method behind the library was RACE. The listed sequencing device is NextSeq 500. TCRdb reprocessed the public reads (quality trimming at Q25 with fastp, clone calling with MiXCR) and kept in-frame beta chains. Entries that share a CDR3 protein sequence are merged under the most common genes and DNA. For this sample there are fewer than 140,000 distinct CDR3 sequences; around 12% appear just once. The ten most abundant clones make up roughly 1.6% of the sample. This specimen's time point label, per the study, means: pre-sensitization, week 0. Interpreted using the paper, the treatment or condition label stands for: therapeutic diphenylcyclopropenone sensitization with weekly scalp DPC. The sample in question was whole blood, obtained in connection with sensitization to the hapten diphenylcyclopropenone (DPC). The receptor source for this set is a woman between 50 and 59 years old with alopecia areata. Some clones in this sample may be carry-over from other donors' samples.

Ten or more counts support this clonotype. The V gene is TRBV6-2 or TRBV6-3, the J gene TRBJ2-7, with a tentative D call TRBD2 (5 bases). CDR1 and CDR2 (germline): MNHEY, SVGEGT. Trimming left V 8 bases short and J 3 bases short, with 11 bases between. This CDR3 is 12 amino acids long. The CDR3 nucleotides are TGTGCCAGCTCCGATCGGGGCTACGAGCAGTACTTC. Translation gives CASSDRGYEQYF.

This clonotype was detected ten times or more. The rearrangement uses TRBV29-1 and TRBJ1-2, with D possibly being TRBD1 (5 bases). The germline V and J ends were trimmed by 1 base and 0 bases, with 12 bases remaining between them. Germline V gene sequence: CDR1 SQVTM, CDR2 ANQGSEA. CDR3 length equals 15 residues. The CDR3 protein is CSVEGGPGANYGYTF. Here the CDR3 DNA reads TGCAGCGTTGAAGGTGGGCCGGGGGCTAACTATGGCTACACCTTC.

This clonotype was seen many times. The J gene is TRBJ1-5, the V gene TRBV15, with D possibly TRBD1 on 6 matching bases. The germline V gene has CDR1 LNHNV and CDR2 YYDKDF (reference sequence). The CDR3 is 19 residues long. V lost 0 bases to trimming and J lost 2 bases, with 20 bases between them. The DNA for the CDR3 is TGTGCCACCAGCAGAGATCCGGGGTTCATACAGGGTGGCAATCAGCCCCAGCATTTT. This codes for CATSRDPGFIQGGNQPQHF.

In its sample, this clonotype was seen a few times. V gene TRBV3-2 combines with J gene TRBJ2-1. TRBV3-2 is an annotated pseudogene. The length of the CDR3 is 18 residues. CDR3 residues: CASSQPGTGCSSYNEQFF. CDR3 coding DNA: TGTGCCAGCAGCCAACCAGGAACGGGGTGCAGCTCCTACAATGAGCAGTTCTTC.

In its sample, this clonotype was seen many times. V gene TRBV5-1 combines with J gene TRBJ1-3; TRBD1 matches 7 bases. Germline V gives CDR1 SGHRS, CDR2 YFSETQ. Losses at the gene ends were 3 bases for V and 2 bases for J; bases not matched to a gene: 11. This CDR3 comprises 17 residues. CDR3 DNA: TGCGCCAGCAGCTATTTCGACAGGGCAACTCCTGGAAACACCATATATTTT. Protein product: CASSYFDRATPGNTIYF.

The chain carries TRBV9 and TRBJ1-1, with 7 bases matching TRBD1. CDR1 is SGDLS and CDR2 is YYNGEE in the germline V gene. The CDR3 is 13 amino acids. The V segment lost 4 bases and the J segment 4 bases; nucleotides outside the gene matches: 4. The CDR3 coding sequence is TGTGCCAGCAGCTTCACAGGGGTCACTGAAGCTTTCTTT. This translates into CASSFTGVTEAFF.

Here the CDR3 DNA reads TGCAGCGCTTACGCGACAGAGAACACTGAAGCTTTCTTT. Encoded protein: CSAYATENTEAFF. The chain is built from TRBV29-1 and TRBJ1-1, with D possibly matching TRBD1 (5 bases). The V gene lost 7 bases and the J gene lost 1 base, with 13 bases spanning the gap. The CDR3 totals 13 residues. CDR1 and CDR2 from the germline V gene are SQVTM and ANQGSEA.

The chain joins TRBV20-1 to TRBJ2-3; 15 bases are shared with TRBD2. Unmatched junction bases numbered 14, after V lost 3 bases and J lost 4 bases. From germline, CDR1 is DFQATT and CDR2 SNEGSKA (reference sequence). The CDR3 extends over 19 amino acids. The CDR3 DNA follows: TGCAGTGCTAGCACGCCCGGGACTAGCGGGGGGCCCGCTCCAGATACGCAGTATTTT. Protein product: CSASTPGTSGGPAPDTQYF.

The sample holds many counts of this clonotype. For the CDR3, the DNA is TGTGCCAGCAGCCCGCCACAGGGGGCAAGAGGCGAAGCTTTCTTT. It specifies CASSPPQGARGEAFF. The chain links TRBV6-6 to TRBJ1-1; 9 nucleotides align to TRBD1. V lost 6 bases, J lost 8 bases, and 13 bases stayed unmatched. The length of the CDR3 is 15 residues. CDR1 is MNHNY, CDR2 SVGAGI, per germline (reference sequence).